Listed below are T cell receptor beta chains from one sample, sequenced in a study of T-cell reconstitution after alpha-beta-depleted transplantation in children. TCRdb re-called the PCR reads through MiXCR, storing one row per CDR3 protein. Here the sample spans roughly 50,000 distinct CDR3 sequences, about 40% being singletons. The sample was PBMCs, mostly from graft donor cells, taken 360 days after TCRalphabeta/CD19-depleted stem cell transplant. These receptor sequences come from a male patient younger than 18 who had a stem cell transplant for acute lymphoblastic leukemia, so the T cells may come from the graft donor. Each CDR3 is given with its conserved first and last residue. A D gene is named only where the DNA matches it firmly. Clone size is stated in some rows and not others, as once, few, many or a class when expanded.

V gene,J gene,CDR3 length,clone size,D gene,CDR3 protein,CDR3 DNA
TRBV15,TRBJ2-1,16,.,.,CATSVPARDSYNEQFF,TGTGCCACCAGCGTTCCAGCGCGGGACTCCTACAATGAGCAGTTCTTC
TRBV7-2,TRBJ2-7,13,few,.,CASSSRGSEEQYF,TGTGCCAGCAGCTCCAGGGGTTCAGAAGAGCAGTACTTC
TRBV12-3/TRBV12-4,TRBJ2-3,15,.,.,CASSSERPSTDTQYF,TGTGCCAGCAGTTCTGAGAGACCTAGCACAGATACGCAGTATTTT
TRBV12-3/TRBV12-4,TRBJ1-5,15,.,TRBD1,CASSLERGPNQPQHF,TGTGCCAGCAGTTTGGAAAGGGGGCCAAATCAGCCCCAGCATTTT
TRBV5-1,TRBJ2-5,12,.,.,CASRLGGETQYF,TGCGCCAGCAGATTGGGCGGAGAGACCCAGTACTTC
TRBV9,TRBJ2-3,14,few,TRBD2,CASSVVAGADTQYF,TGTGCCAGCAGCGTAGTAGCGGGAGCAGATACGCAGTATTTT
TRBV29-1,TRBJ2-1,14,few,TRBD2,CSVEGLAGGNEQFF,TGCAGCGTTGAAGGACTAGCGGGAGGTAATGAGCAGTTCTTC
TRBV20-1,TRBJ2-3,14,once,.,CSANWRARTDTQYF,TGCAGTGCTAACTGGCGGGCACGCACAGATACGCAGTATTTT
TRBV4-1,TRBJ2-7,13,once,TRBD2,CASSLGLVGEQYF,TGCGCCAGCAGCCTCGGACTAGTCGGGGAGCAGTACTTC
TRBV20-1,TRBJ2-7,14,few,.,CSASGLASTYEQYF,TGCAGTGCTAGCGGTCTAGCGAGCACCTACGAGCAGTACTTC
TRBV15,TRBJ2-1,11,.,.,CATSTYNEQFF,TGTGCCACCAGCACGTACAATGAGCAGTTCTTC